This passage covers 13 T cell receptor beta chains from one sample sequenced in a study of T cells in Graves' hyperthyroidism and ophthalmopathy. The source material, RNA transcripts, was used to amplify TCR beta CDR3 regions. First-round RT-PCR of the TCR CDR3 relied on the HTBI primer set. MiXCR, run by TCRdb on the multiplex PCR reads, gives a single entry per CDR3 protein. The sample yields about 600,000 distinct CDR3 sequences, about a sixth seen once. Material for sequencing was blood. The source is a woman in her thirties or forties with Graves' ophthalmopathy.

This clonotype showed up many times. This sequence joins TRBV27 and TRBJ1-1, with TRBD1 matching 9 bases. CDR3 size: 15 residues. Germline V gene lookup returns CDR1 MNHEY and CDR2 SMNVEV (reference sequence). V shed 6 bases and J 2 bases; nucleotides not matched to a gene: 7. In nucleotides, the CDR3 is TGTGCCAGCAGCGGACAGGGGAAGATAAACACTGAAGCTTTCTTT. Amino acid sequence: CASSGQGKINTEAFF.

V is TRBV12-3 or TRBV12-4 and J is TRBJ2-2, with TRBD1 as a possible D gene (5 bases). The germline V and J ends were trimmed by 5 bases and 4 bases, with 17 bases remaining between them. The CDR3 totals 16 residues. The CDR3 protein is CASSTGPTIVTGELFF. In nucleotides, the CDR3 is TGTGCCAGCAGTACAGGACCCACAATCGTCACCGGGGAGCTGTTTTTT.

The V gene is TRBV2, the J gene TRBJ2-2, with 11 bases lining up with TRBD1. Germline V gives CDR1 SNHLY, CDR2 FYNNEI. The ends lost 6 bases at V and 4 bases at J; junction bases unmatched: 4. The CDR3 contains 15 residues. Here the CDR3 DNA reads TGTGCCAGCAGCGGACAGGGGGCAATCACCGGGGAGCTGTTTTTT. This encodes CASSGQGAITGELFF.

This clonotype was detected a few times. The chain couples TRBV5-1 to TRBJ1-3; 8 bases map to TRBD1. This CDR3 contains 15 residues. The ends lost 4 bases at V and 0 bases at J; junction bases unmatched: 3. Germline V CDR1 and CDR2: SGHRS, YFSETQ. CDR3 in amino acids: CASSPGQASGNTIYF. CDR3 bases: TGCGCCAGCAGCCCGGGACAGGCCTCTGGAAACACCATATATTTT.

This clonotype was recorded many times. V and J are TRBV7-2 and TRBJ2-7, with D maybe TRBD2 (5 bases). Deletions cut 2 bases from V and 5 bases from J, with 13 bases between. The CDR3 runs 14 residues. Germline V gives CDR1 SGHTA, CDR2 FQGNSA. CDR3 protein: CASSLKASYHEQYF. In DNA, the CDR3 is TGTGCCAGCAGCTTAAAGGCTAGCTACCACGAGCAGTACTTC.

This clonotype was detected many times. The gene calls are TRBV11-1 and TRBJ2-1; D gene uncertain. V was clipped by 5 bases and J by 0 bases, with 14 bases between them. The CDR3 is made up of 16 amino acids. CDR1 and CDR2 from the germline V gene are SGHAT and FQDESV (reference sequence). CDR3 residues: CASSADQASSYNEQFF. DNA for the CDR3: TGTGCCAGCAGCGCCGATCAGGCGAGCTCCTACAATGAGCAGTTCTTC. Full variable domain (outside the CDR3, taken from reference TRBV11-1 and TRBJ2-1): EAEVAQSPRYKITEKSQAVAFWCDPISGHATLYWYRQILGQGPELLVQFQDESVVDDSQLPKDRFSAERLKGVDSTLKIQPAELGDSAMYLCASSADQASSYNEQFFGPGTRLTVL.

This clonotype occurred a few times. CDR3 nucleotides: TGTGCCAGCAGGCCGGACAGGGCGGGGGAAAAACTGTTTTTT. Its protein is CASRPDRAGEKLFF. The rearrangement joins TRBV6-1 to TRBJ1-4; 8 bases fit TRBD1. The J segment lost 8 bases and the V segment lost 6 bases, leaving 8 bases of the junction unmatched. Germline V gene lookup returns CDR1 MNHNS and CDR2 SASEGT. The CDR3 length is 14 residues.

Details on this clonotype: A much larger clone differs by one base, so this may be a read error. The chain joins TRBV28 to TRBJ1-5; no definite D call. Per the germline V gene, CDR1 is MDHEN and CDR2 is SYDVKM. This CDR3 spans 12 amino acids. The CDR3 DNA is TGTGTCAGCGGAAAGAGCAATCAGCCCCAGCATTTT. Translated: CVSGKSNQPQHF.

V and J are TRBV5-1 and TRBJ2-1; the D is unclear. V gave up 3 bases and J gave up 2 bases, with 12 bases separating them. The length of the CDR3 is 15 residues. From germline, CDR1 is SGHRS and CDR2 YFSETQ. Written as DNA, the CDR3 is TGCGCCAGCAGCTCGCCCCTCGGCCCCTACAATGAGCAGTTCTTC. Translation gives CASSSPLGPYNEQFF.

Ten or more counts support this clonotype. CDR3 bases: TGTGCCAGCAAGGGTAGACAGGGACCAAATGAGCAGTTCTTC. Encoded protein: CASKGRQGPNEQFF. This chain joins TRBV6-2 or TRBV6-3 and TRBJ2-1, with TRBD1 matching 7 bases. The CDR3 sequence is 14 residues long. Germline V gene data show CDR1 as MNHEY and CDR2 as SVGEGT. V was pared by 7 bases and J by 7 bases, with 10 bases of the junction left unmatched.

The rearrangement links TRBV19 to TRBJ2-3; TRBD2 matches at 12 bases. V gave up 3 bases and J gave up 0 bases; unmatched junction bases: 1. The CDR3 length is 16 residues. CDR1 is LNHDA and CDR2 is SQIVND in the germline V gene (reference sequence). CDR3 in DNA: TGTGCCAGTAGTATGGGACTAGCGGGTAGCACAGATACGCAGTATTTT. Its protein product is CASSMGLAGSTDTQYF.

This clonotype was seen at least ten times. The V gene is TRBV11-2, the J gene TRBJ2-1; a possible D gene is TRBD2 (5 bases). The ends were cut back, 0 bases at V and 4 bases at J, with 10 bases in the middle. The CDR3 sequence is 15 residues long. The germline gives CDR1 SGHAT, CDR2 FQNNGV. The CDR3 DNA sequence: TGTGCCAGCAGCTTAGACCCTAGCCGATACAATGAGCAGTTCTTC. Translation: CASSLDPSRYNEQFF.

This clonotype was seen repeatedly, ten times or more. The V gene is TRBV28, the J gene TRBJ2-1; 8 positions match TRBD1. This CDR3 contains 16 residues. Germline CDR1 and CDR2: MDHEN and SYDVKM. V shed 5 bases, J shed 2 bases, and the junction held 8 bases outside the gene matches. The CDR3 nucleotides are TGTGCCAGCAGTCCGACTGGGACAGGAACCTACAATGAGCAGTTCTTC. Protein: CASSPTGTGTYNEQFF. Full variable domain (rest looked up from reference TRBV28 and TRBJ2-1): DVKVTQSSRYLVKRTGEKVFLECVQDMDHENMFWYRQDPGLGLRLIYFSYDVKMKEKGDIPEGYSVSREKKERFSLILESASTNQTSMYLCASSPTGTGTYNEQFFGPGTRLTVL.